Below, 29 T cell receptor beta chains from the same sample are listed, as sequenced in a study of regulatory T cells in long-lasting Graves disease. The time point here: persistent/refractory GD, antithyroid drugs over 5 years with positive TRAb. PBMC-derived RNA was used for the TCR library. Relying on iRepertoire HTBI primers and Arm-PCR of CDR3 regions, the team built TCR beta libraries. TCRdb reprocessed the multiplex PCR reads with MiXCR, giving one entry per CDR3 protein. Of roughly 500,000 distinct CDR3 sequences in the sample, around a fifth were seen once. Sample: peripheral blood mononuclear cells (PBMCs), taken when the disease was refractory, from a patient treated with antithyroid drugs. The source is a female donor with Graves disease.

The chain combines TRBV6-1 with TRBJ1-1; possible D gene TRBD1, 5 bases. Germline-derived CDR1 and CDR2 are MNHNS and SASEGT. V shed 6 bases and J shed 0 bases, with 11 bases lying between them. The length of the CDR3 is 14 residues. CDR3 sequence reads: CASSQGNMNTEAFF. As DNA, the CDR3 is TGTGCCAGCAGCCAGGGAAACATGAACACTGAAGCTTTCTTT.

In its sample, this clonotype was seen many times. Since a much larger clone is just one base distant, this may be a read error. The chain combines TRBV28 with TRBJ1-5, with TRBD1 as a possible D gene (5 bases). Trimming stripped 6 bases from V and 5 bases from J, with 8 bases between. The germline V gene encodes CDR1 MDHEN and CDR2 SYDVKM. The CDR3 loop spans 12 amino acids. The CDR3 spells CASRGEDQPQHF. The CDR3 region has the DNA TGTGCCAGCAGAGGGGAGGATCAGCCCCAGCATTTT.

This clonotype occurred many times. The V call is TRBV24-1, the J call TRBJ1-5, with D perhaps matching TRBD1 (6 bases). Germline V CDR1 and CDR2: KGHDR, SFDVKD. The CDR3 runs to 13 residues. V gave up 4 bases and J gave up 7 bases, with 10 bases separating them. In DNA form, the CDR3 reads TGTGCCACCAGTGACAGACAGGACCAGCCCCAGCATTTT. Its translation: CATSDRQDQPQHF.

This clonotype occurred many times. The chain joins TRBV7-3 to TRBJ1-1, with 10 bases fitting TRBD1. V lost 3 bases, J lost 0 bases, and 1 base stayed unmatched. The CDR3 is 15 residues long. Germline CDR1 and CDR2: SGHTA and FQGTGA. CDR3 region: CASSLTGGVNTEAFF. Written as DNA, the CDR3 is TGTGCCAGCAGCTTGACAGGGGGCGTGAACACTGAAGCTTTCTTT.

In its sample, this clonotype was seen many times. The V gene is TRBV28, the J gene TRBJ1-4; D is unresolved. Between the trimmed V and J ends, which lost 2 bases and 9 bases, there was a span of 10 bases. The CDR3 length is 13 residues. Germline loops: CDR1 MDHEN, CDR2 SYDVKM. The CDR3 DNA sequence: TGTGCCAGCAGTTTACAATCCAGCAAAAAACTGTTTTTT. As protein: CASSLQSSKKLFF.

This clonotype has more than one count but fewer than ten. V gene TRBV11-3 combines with J gene TRBJ2-2; D remains ambiguous. This CDR3 comprises 13 residues. The germline gives CDR1 SGHNT, CDR2 YENEEA. The V end lost 2 bases, the J end lost 6 bases, and 7 bases lay between the germline ends. CDR3 sequence: CASSLIAAGELFF. The DNA for the CDR3 is TGTGCCAGCAGCTTAATAGCCGCCGGGGAGCTGTTTTTT.

This clonotype showed up just a few times. The chain has TRBV29-1 and TRBJ2-2; a weak D match, TRBD1 (6 bases). This CDR3 contains 14 residues. Trimming cost V 5 bases and J 6 bases, with 16 bases left between them. Germline V lookup: CDR1 SQVTM, CDR2 ANQGSEA. DNA for the CDR3: TGCAGCGTTATCTATCAGGGGAGTCCCGGGGAGCTGTTTTTT. This encodes CSVIYQGSPGELFF.

This clonotype was found a few times. The gene calls are TRBV10-3 and TRBJ1-5; D ambiguous. V was shortened by 0 bases and J by 4 bases, with 4 bases between the two germline ends. The CDR3 runs 13 residues. The germline V gene encodes CDR1 ENHRY and CDR2 SYGVKD. The CDR3 sequence: CAISESGNQPQHF. CDR3 nucleotide sequence: TGTGCCATCAGTGAGTCAGGGAATCAGCCCCAGCATTTT.

Many counts were recorded for this clonotype. This chain connects TRBV12-3 or TRBV12-4 to TRBJ1-4, with a possible D match to TRBD1 (5 bases). The CDR3 is made up of 15 amino acids. Trimming took off 6 bases at V and 6 bases at J, with 17 bases between the two ends. The CDR3 DNA reads TGTGCCAGCAGCCACTTCGGGACGTTGGATGAAAAACTGTTTTTT. Translation gives CASSHFGTLDEKLFF.

V is TRBV20-1 and J is TRBJ2-7; D is perhaps TRBD2 (5 bases). The germline V gene has CDR1 DFQATT and CDR2 SNEGSKA (reference sequence). Trimming shortened V by 6 bases and J by 3 bases, and 9 bases separated the two germline ends. This CDR3 has 11 amino acids. CDR3 nucleotides: TGCAGTGCGAATAGCGACTACGAGCAGTACTTC. Protein product: CSANSDYEQYF.

The chain is built from TRBV20-1 and TRBJ1-1, with D unresolved. The CDR3 spans 13 residues. From germline, CDR1 is DFQATT and CDR2 SNEGSKA (reference sequence). V dropped 4 bases and J dropped 4 bases, with 13 bases sitting between them. The CDR3 spells CSATHKYGTEAFF. CDR3 sequence (DNA): TGCAGTGCTACGCACAAATACGGCACTGAAGCTTTCTTT.

This chain uses TRBV11-2 with TRBJ1-2; a possible D gene is TRBD1 (5 bases). The CDR3 is made up of 14 amino acids. Germline loops: CDR1 SGHAT, CDR2 FQNNGV. Trimming shortened V by 1 base and J by 4 bases, and 10 bases separated the two germline ends. The CDR3 nucleotides are TGTGCCAGCAGCTTAGGGGACGGATTCTATGGCTACACCTTC. It codes for CASSLGDGFYGYTF.

The chain employs TRBV30 and TRBJ1-1; D possibly corresponds to TRBD1 (6 bases). V was shortened by 4 bases and J by 3 bases, with 12 bases between the two germline ends. This CDR3 has 13 residues. The V gene's germline CDR1 is GTSNPN and CDR2 SVGIG (reference sequence). CDR3 sequence (DNA): TGTGCCTGGATCTTCCCAGGGGACACTGAAGCTTTCTTT. Its translation is CAWIFPGDTEAFF.

As to this clonotype: A clone one base away is much larger, so this may be a read error. J is TRBJ2-7 and V is TRBV6-5, with D tentatively TRBD1 or TRBD2 (6 bases each). The CDR3 runs 17 residues. V lost 0 bases, J lost 0 bases, and 15 bases lay in between. CDR1 and CDR2 from the germline V gene are MNHEY and SVGAGI. The chain's CDR3 is CASSYSSGGPSSYEQYF. CDR3 nucleotides: TGTGCCAGCAGTTACTCGAGTGGGGGGCCGAGCTCCTACGAGCAGTACTTC.

This chain connects TRBV5-1 to TRBJ2-7; weak D call: TRBD1 (6 bases). This CDR3 is 15 amino acids long. Trimming stripped 2 bases from V and 2 bases from J, with 14 bases between. The germline CDR1 and CDR2 sequences are SGHRS and YFSETQ. CDR3 bases: TGCGCCAGCAGCTTCCTCCCGACAGGCCCCTACGAGCAGTACTTC. Translated, it gives CASSFLPTGPYEQYF.

The CDR3 is CASSLVSSGSGAQYF. The DNA of the CDR3 is TGTGCCAGCAGCTTAGTCTCTAGCGGGAGTGGGGCCCAGTACTTC. The chain recombines TRBV7-9 with TRBJ2-5, with 10 bases identical to TRBD2. The germline gives CDR1 SEHNR, CDR2 FQNEAQ (reference sequence). This CDR3 comprises 15 residues. After removal of 1 base from V and 9 bases from J, the junction contained 8 bases not matched to a gene.

The V gene is TRBV20-1, the J gene TRBJ1-6, with TRBD1 matching 7 bases. This CDR3 has 13 amino acids. Germline CDR1 reads DFQATT; CDR2 reads SNEGSKA (reference sequence). The CDR3 protein is CGVPGQWDSPLHF. The CDR3, as DNA: TGCGGCGTACCGGGACAGTGGGATTCACCCCTCCACTTT.

This clonotype was observed many times. The chain has TRBV4-1 and TRBJ2-6; D perhaps matches TRBD1 (6 bases). V was clipped by 0 bases and J by 4 bases, with 13 bases between them. In germline, CDR1 is MGHRA, CDR2 YSYEKL. The length of the CDR3 is 17 residues. This CDR3 reads CASSQEGQGSGANVLTF. Here the CDR3 DNA reads TGCGCCAGCAGCCAAGAAGGGCAGGGGTCCGGGGCCAACGTCCTGACTTTC.

This clonotype has a handful of counts. One end of the junction fails to match germline, which may point to a read error. The V gene is TRBV20-1, the J gene TRBJ1-2; D not certain. The CDR3 is 11 residues long. CDR1 is DFQATT, CDR2 SNEGSKA, per germline (reference sequence). CDR3 sequence: CSAGDQGGYTF. CDR3 DNA sequence: TGCAGTGCTGGAGATCAAGGGGGCTACACCTTC.

V usage is TRBV18 and J usage is TRBJ2-5, with TRBD1 matching over 7 bases. After removal of 3 bases from V and 3 bases from J, the junction contained 4 bases not matched to a gene. From germline, CDR1 is KGHSH and CDR2 LQKENI. This CDR3 contains 14 residues. The CDR3 nucleotides are TGTGCCAGCTCACCCCCGACAGGGAAAGAGACCCAGTACTTC. Protein product: CASSPPTGKETQYF. Drawing the rest from reference TRBV18 and TRBJ2-5, the complete variable domain is NAGVMQNPRHLVRRRGQEARLRCSPMKGHSHVYWYRQLPEEGLKFMVYLQKENIIDESGMPKERFSAEFPKEGPSILRIQQVVRGDSAAYFCASSPPTGKETQYFGPGTRLLVL.

This rearrangement joins TRBV12-3 or TRBV12-4 to TRBJ2-1; weak D call: TRBD1 (5 bases). CDR3 length equals 13 residues. V dropped 8 bases and J dropped 12 bases, with 20 bases sitting between them. This CDR3 reads CASGPKLQERQFF. The CDR3 DNA sequence: TGTGCCAGCGGACCCAAATTACAGGAGAGGCAGTTCTTC.

V is TRBV11-3 and J is TRBJ2-3, with a possible D match to TRBD1 (6 bases). Per germline, CDR1 SGHNT and CDR2 YENEEA. The CDR3 runs 16 residues. The ends were cut back, 2 bases at V and 4 bases at J, with 16 bases in the middle. The CDR3 sequence: CASSLSVTGLADTQYF. The DNA for the CDR3 is TGTGCCAGCAGCTTATCGGTAACAGGGTTAGCAGATACGCAGTATTTT.

This clonotype appeared a few times. This chain links TRBV7-3 with TRBJ2-6, with 8 bases that match TRBD1. Trimming at V came to 5 bases and at J to 1 base, leaving 1 base not matched to a gene. The CDR3 covers 15 residues. Per the germline V gene, CDR1 is SGHTA and CDR2 is FQGTGA. Here the CDR3 DNA reads TGTGCCAGCAGCCGGACAGGGTCTGGGGCCAACGTCCTGACTTTC. Translating gives CASSRTGSGANVLTF.

The chain uses TRBV6-1 and TRBJ1-1; weak D call: TRBD1 (5 bases). Germline loops: CDR1 MNHNS, CDR2 SASEGT. CDR3 length equals 17 residues. V shed 0 bases and J shed 0 bases, with 14 bases lying between them. The chain's CDR3 is CASSEAVGDGMNTEAFF. The CDR3 bases are TGTGCCAGCAGTGAAGCTGTTGGGGACGGAATGAACACTGAAGCTTTCTTT.

This clonotype was picked up many times. The chain combines TRBV3-1 with TRBJ1-2, with a possible D match to TRBD1 (5 bases). This CDR3 contains 14 residues. Per germline, CDR1 LGHDT and CDR2 YNNKEL (reference sequence). Trimming removed 4 bases from V and 6 bases from J, with 15 bases in between. CDR3: CASSRARDSHGYTF. The CDR3 DNA reads as TGTGCCAGCAGCCGAGCCCGTGACAGCCATGGCTACACCTTC.

Only a few counts were recorded for this clonotype. The V call is TRBV9, the J call TRBJ1-2; D might be TRBD1 (5 bases). Deletions cut 4 bases from V and 5 bases from J, with 12 bases between. The length of the CDR3 is 13 residues. Germline V gene lookup returns CDR1 SGDLS and CDR2 YYNGEE. The CDR3 nucleotides read TGTGCCAGCAGCCCACGGGACGGTTATGGCTACACCTTC. Translating it yields CASSPRDGYGYTF.

This clonotype was counted many times. The J gene is TRBJ2-7, the V gene TRBV2, with D perhaps matching TRBD2 (6 bases). Trimming pared 4 bases from V and 7 bases from J, leaving 20 bases between. The V gene's germline CDR1 is SNHLY and CDR2 FYNNEI. The CDR3 has 15 residues. CDR3 coding DNA: TGTGCCAGCAGTGTTAATAGCGGAATGCCTTGGGAGCAGTACTTC. This gives the protein CASSVNSGMPWEQYF.

This clonotype occurred many times. V is TRBV28 and J is TRBJ1-5; D is uncertain. V gave up 4 bases and J gave up 6 bases, with 4 bases separating them. Germline values: CDR1 MDHEN, CDR2 SYDVKM. The CDR3 totals 11 residues. CDR3 DNA sequence: TGTGCCAGCAGTTCGAGTCAGCCCCAGCATTTT. This codes for CASSSSQPQHF.

The chain couples TRBV7-2 to TRBJ2-7; D possibly matches TRBD1 or TRBD2 (5 bases each). The germline CDR1 and CDR2 sequences are SGHTA and FQGNSA. This CDR3 has 15 amino acids. V was cut by 3 bases and J by 3 bases, with 15 bases left in between. CDR3 sequence (DNA): TGTGCCAGCAGCTTGTCACCGGGGCACGGCTACGAGCAGTACTTC. Protein sequence: CASSLSPGHGYEQYF.